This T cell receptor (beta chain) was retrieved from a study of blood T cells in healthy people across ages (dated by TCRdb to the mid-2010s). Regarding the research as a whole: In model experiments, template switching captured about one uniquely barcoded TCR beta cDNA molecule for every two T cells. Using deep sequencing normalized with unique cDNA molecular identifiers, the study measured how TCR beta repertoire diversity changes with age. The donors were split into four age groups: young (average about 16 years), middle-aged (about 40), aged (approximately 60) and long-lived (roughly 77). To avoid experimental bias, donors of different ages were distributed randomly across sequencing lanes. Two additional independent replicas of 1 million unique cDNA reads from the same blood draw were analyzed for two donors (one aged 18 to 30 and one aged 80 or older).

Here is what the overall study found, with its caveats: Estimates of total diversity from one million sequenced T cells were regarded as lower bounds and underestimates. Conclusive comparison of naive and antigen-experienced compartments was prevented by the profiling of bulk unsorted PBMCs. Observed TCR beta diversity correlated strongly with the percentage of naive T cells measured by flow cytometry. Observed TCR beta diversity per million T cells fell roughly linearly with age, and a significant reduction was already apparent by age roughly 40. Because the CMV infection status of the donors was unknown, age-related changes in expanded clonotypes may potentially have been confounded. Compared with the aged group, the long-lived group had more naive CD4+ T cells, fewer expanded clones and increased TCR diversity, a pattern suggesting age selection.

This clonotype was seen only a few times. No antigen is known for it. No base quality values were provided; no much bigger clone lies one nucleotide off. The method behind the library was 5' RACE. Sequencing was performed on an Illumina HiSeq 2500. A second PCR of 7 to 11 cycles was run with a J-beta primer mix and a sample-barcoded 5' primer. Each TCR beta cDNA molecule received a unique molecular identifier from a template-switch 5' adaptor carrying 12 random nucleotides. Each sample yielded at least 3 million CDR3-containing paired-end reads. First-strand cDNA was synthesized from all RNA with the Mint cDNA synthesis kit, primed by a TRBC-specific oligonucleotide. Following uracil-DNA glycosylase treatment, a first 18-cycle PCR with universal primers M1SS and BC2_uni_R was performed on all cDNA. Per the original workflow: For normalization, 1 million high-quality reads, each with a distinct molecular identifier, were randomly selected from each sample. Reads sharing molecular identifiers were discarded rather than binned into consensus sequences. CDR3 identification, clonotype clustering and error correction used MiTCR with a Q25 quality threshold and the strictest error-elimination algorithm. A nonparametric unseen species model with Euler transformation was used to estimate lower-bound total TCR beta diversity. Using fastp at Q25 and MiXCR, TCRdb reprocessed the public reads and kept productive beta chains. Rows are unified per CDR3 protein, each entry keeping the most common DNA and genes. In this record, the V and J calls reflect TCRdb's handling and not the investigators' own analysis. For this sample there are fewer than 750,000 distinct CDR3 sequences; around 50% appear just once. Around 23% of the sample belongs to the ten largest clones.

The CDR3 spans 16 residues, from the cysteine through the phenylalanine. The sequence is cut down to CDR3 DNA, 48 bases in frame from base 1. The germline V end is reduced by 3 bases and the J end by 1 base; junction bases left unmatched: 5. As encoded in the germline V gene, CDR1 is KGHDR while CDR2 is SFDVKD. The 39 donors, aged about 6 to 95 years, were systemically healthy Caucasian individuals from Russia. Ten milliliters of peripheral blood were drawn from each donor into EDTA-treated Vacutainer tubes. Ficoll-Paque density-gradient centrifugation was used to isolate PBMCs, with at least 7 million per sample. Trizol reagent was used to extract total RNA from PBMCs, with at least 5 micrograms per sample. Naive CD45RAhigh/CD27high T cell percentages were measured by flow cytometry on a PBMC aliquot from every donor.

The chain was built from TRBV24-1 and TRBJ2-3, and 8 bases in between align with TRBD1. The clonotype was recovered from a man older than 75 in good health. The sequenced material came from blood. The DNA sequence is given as TGTGCCACCAGTGATCAAGTCAGGGGGCGCACAGATACGCAGTATTTT. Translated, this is CATSDQVRGRTDTQYF.